This entry lists 7 T cell receptor beta chains sequenced from one sample in a study of shared clonotypes between healthy human individuals. The method was immunoSEQ multiplex PCR; TCRdb's version includes in-frame clones alone and lacks a portion of them. The sample consists of around 100,000 clones, 65% to 75% of them appearing once. Sequenced input: memory CD8+ T cells sorted from blood. The subset denotes: CD45RO+ cells pooled with CCR7-negative TemRA cells. These receptors were collected from a young woman in good health.

J is TRBJ1-2 and V is TRBV5-4; D is unclear. The length of the CDR3 is 12 residues. Trimming pared 4 bases from V and 5 bases from J, leaving 9 bases between. Germline values: CDR1 SGHNT, CDR2 YYREEE (reference sequence). DNA of the CDR3: TGTGCCAGCAGCCCAACGGGGTATGGCTACACCTTC. The encoded protein is CASSPTGYGYTF.

To note about this clone: The junction differs from germline at one of its ends, possibly a read error. The rearrangement joins TRBV6-1 to TRBJ2-2; 9 positions agree with TRBD2. Per germline, CDR1 MNHNS and CDR2 SASEGT. There are 14 residues in the CDR3. CDR3: CASSGLADTEELFF. DNA for the CDR3: TGTGCCAGCAGTGGACTAGCGGACACCGAGGAGCTGTTTTTT.

The chain has TRBV27 and TRBJ2-1; tentative D call: TRBD2 (6 bases). The ends were cut back, 0 bases at V and 9 bases at J, with 9 bases in the middle. This CDR3 contains 13 residues. Germline lookup yields CDR1 MNHEY and CDR2 SMNVEV (reference sequence). The CDR3 nucleotides read TGTGCCAGCAGTTTATCCCGGGGGACTGAGCAGTTCTTC. Translation: CASSLSRGTEQFF.

This chain links TRBV7-9 with TRBJ1-4; TRBD1 aligns across 7 bases. There are 16 residues in the CDR3. Germline V CDR1 and CDR2: SEHNR, FQNEAQ (reference sequence). The junction had 9 bases not matched to a gene; V was cut back by 0 bases and J by 8 bases. CDR3 nucleotide sequence: TGTGCCAGCAGCTTAGCAATACAGGGGACCTTGGAAAAACTGTTTTTT. This codes for CASSLAIQGTLEKLFF.

This clone was recorded at least ten times. The rearrangement links TRBV19 to TRBJ2-1, with no clear D. This CDR3 spans 13 amino acids. The V gene lost 9 bases and the J gene lost 4 bases, with 13 bases spanning the gap. Germline V gene lookup returns CDR1 LNHDA and CDR2 SQIVND (reference sequence). CDR3 sequence (DNA): TGTGCCAGCCGGAACCCGGCTTACAATGAGCAGTTCTTC. Its protein is CASRNPAYNEQFF.

The sample holds a few counts of this clone. The rearrangement joins TRBV27 to TRBJ2-7, with 9 bases identical to TRBD1. CDR3 length equals 15 residues. CDR1 is MNHEY and CDR2 is SMNVEV in the germline V gene (reference sequence). The V segment lost 6 bases and the J segment 3 bases; nucleotides outside the gene matches: 9. CDR3 loop: CASSSGTGLVYEQYF. The CDR3 coding sequence is TGTGCCAGCAGCTCCGGGACAGGGCTAGTCTACGAGCAGTACTTC.

Only a few counts were recorded for this clone. This chain joins TRBV6-4 and TRBJ2-1, with D maybe TRBD2 (5 bases). Deletions cut 6 bases from V and 0 bases from J, with 12 bases between. Germline CDR1 MRHNA, CDR2 SNTAGT. The CDR3 has 15 amino acids. DNA for the CDR3: TGTGCCAGCAGCACCGGGAACAGCTCCTACAATGAGCAGTTCTTC. Residues: CASSTGNSSYNEQFF.